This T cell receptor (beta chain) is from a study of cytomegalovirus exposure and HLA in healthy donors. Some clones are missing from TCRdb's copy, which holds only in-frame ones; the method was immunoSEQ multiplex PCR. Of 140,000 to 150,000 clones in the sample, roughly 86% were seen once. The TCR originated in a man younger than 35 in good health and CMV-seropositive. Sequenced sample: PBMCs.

CDR3 in amino acids: CASSLAAAPAFF. CDR3 DNA: TGTGCCAGCAGCTTAGCGGCGGCGCCAGCTTTCTTT. The chain is built from TRBV7-9 and TRBJ1-1; no definite D call. Germline V gives CDR1 SEHNR, CDR2 FQNEAQ (reference sequence). The V gene lost 0 bases and the J gene lost 10 bases, with 9 bases spanning the gap. The CDR3 runs to 12 residues.